This TCR beta chain was captured by sequencing in a study of T cells in Graves' hyperthyroidism and ophthalmopathy. This clonotype was seen a few times. Patients aged 18 to 65 had newly diagnosed hyperthyroidism of under 2 months' duration. Template material for amplifying TCR beta CDR3 regions consisted of RNA transcripts. In the first-round RT-PCR of the TCR CDR3, the HTBI primer set was used. MiXCR, applied by TCRdb to the multiplex PCR reads, yields one record per CDR3 protein. The sample records around 300,000 distinct CDR3 sequences, 13% being singletons. The CDR3 spans 18 residues. CDR1 LGHNA and CDR2 YSLEER come from the germline V gene. V lost 0 bases and J lost 2, with 16 bases in between.

The receptor was derived from a woman in her 30s with Graves' hyperthyroidism that later progressed to Graves' ophthalmopathy. The V and J genes are TRBV4-3 and TRBJ2-2; maybe TRBD1 (6 bases). Sequencing used blood. Here the CDR3 DNA reads TGCGCCAGCAGCCAAGATCGGGTCGCCAGGGGTAACACCGGGGAGCTGTTTTTT. It is translated as CASSQDRVARGNTGELFF.